This passage covers 24 T cell receptor beta chains from one sample sequenced in a study of metastatic and nonmetastatic thyroid tumors. The entire patient cohort was treatment-naive prior to thyroid surgery. TCRdb re-called the PCR reads through MiXCR. The sample carries tens of thousands of clones, around 25% recorded once. Source material: blood. Receptors originate from a female donor with papillary thyroid cancer or a benign thyroid nodule (not recorded which). Some clones in this sample may be carry-over from other donors' samples.

A word on this clone: Compared with germline, one end of the junction differs, possibly owing to a read error. This rearrangement joins TRBV6-1 to TRBJ1-2, with D perhaps matching TRBD1 (5 bases). In germline, CDR1 is MNHNS, CDR2 SASEGT. The CDR3 loop spans 15 amino acids. The CDR3 DNA sequence: TGTGCCAGCAGTCGCACGACAGTCCTGGTCGGTGGCTACACATTC. This gives the protein CASSRTTVLVGGYTF.

This clone was detected only a few times. The chain has TRBV28 and TRBJ1-1; D is possibly TRBD1 (6 bases). The CDR3 sequence is 14 residues long. Germline V lookup: CDR1 MDHEN, CDR2 SYDVKM. The germline V and J ends were trimmed by 7 bases and 3 bases, with 15 bases remaining between them. The CDR3 region has the DNA TGTGCCAGCACCCTTTCAGGGGTGGACACTGAAGCTTTCTTT. Amino acid sequence: CASTLSGVDTEAFF.

This clone was counted many times. The chain recombines TRBV7-2 with TRBJ1-1; D ambiguous. V lost 2 bases and J lost 0, with 7 bases in between. CDR3 length: 14 amino acids. Germline V gene lookup returns CDR1 SGHTA and CDR2 FQGNSA. The CDR3 spells CASSLLTMNTEAFF. CDR3 nucleotide sequence: TGTGCCAGCAGCTTATTAACGATGAACACTGAAGCTTTCTTT.

This clone was counted many times. The CDR3 loop is CATSRDRSGRQQETQYF. DNA for the CDR3: TGTGCCACCAGCAGAGATCGGAGCGGGAGGCAACAAGAGACCCAGTACTTC. This chain connects TRBV15 to TRBJ2-5, with 9 bases that match TRBD2. The trim removed 0 bases at V and 2 bases at J, leaving 7 bases unmatched. CDR3 length: 17 amino acids. Germline V gene sequence: CDR1 LNHNV, CDR2 YYDKDF (reference sequence).

This clone was seen at least ten times. The rearrangement uses TRBV5-1 and TRBJ2-1; 11 bases are a match to TRBD1. The CDR3 runs to 14 residues. Germline V CDR1 and CDR2: SGHRS, YFSETQ. V lost 6 bases to trimming and J lost 9 bases; unmatched junction nucleotides: 8. In DNA, the CDR3 is TGCGCCAGCACCGACGGACAGGGGGCTGTTGAGCAGTTCTTC. It yields the protein CASTDGQGAVEQFF.

Concerning this clone: The CDR3 does not close with the conserved phenylalanine or tryptophan, likely indicating a read error. The chain joins TRBV28 to TRBJ1-2, with D possibly being TRBD1 (5 bases). Germline values: CDR1 MDHEN, CDR2 SYDVKM. Trimming cost V 9 bases and J 11 bases, with 16 bases left between them. This CDR3 has 11 residues. Here the CDR3 DNA reads TGTGCCAGAAGCCGCGACAGAGATTACACCCCC. It is translated as CARSRDRDYTP.

This clone was detected many times. The gene calls are TRBV14 and TRBJ1-4; no firm D call. This CDR3 spans 15 amino acids. CDR1 and CDR2 from the germline V gene are SGHDN and FVKESK. With 0 bases removed from V and 4 bases from J, the gap between germline ends came to 9 bases. The DNA of the CDR3 is TGTGCCAGCAGCCAAGACGGTTTATTTAATGAAAAACTGTTTTTT. Protein sequence: CASSQDGLFNEKLFF.

This clone rates as medium-sized. V is TRBV11-3 and J is TRBJ2-7, with D perhaps being TRBD1 or TRBD2 (5 bases each). The germline V gene has CDR1 SGHNT and CDR2 YENEEA. Trimming removed 5 bases from V and 3 bases from J, with 14 bases in between. CDR3 size: 14 residues. The CDR3 DNA reads TGTGCCAGCAGCCCAAGCGGACAACGCTACGAGCAGTACTTC. Protein sequence: CASSPSGQRYEQYF.

This clone was counted many times. The chain joins TRBV5-1 to TRBJ1-1; 7 bases agree with TRBD1. The ends lost 5 bases at V and 2 bases at J; junction bases unmatched: 6. CDR1 and CDR2 (germline): SGHRS, YFSETQ. The CDR3 contains 14 residues. The CDR3 DNA is TGCGCCAGCAGGTCTACAGGGGATAACACTGAAGCTTTCTTT. Translation gives CASRSTGDNTEAFF.

This clone was observed many times. The chain carries TRBV7-2 and TRBJ1-3, with D possibly being TRBD1 (5 bases). Germline CDR1 SGHTA, CDR2 FQGNSA. CDR3 length: 15 amino acids. The V gene lost 5 bases and the J gene lost 3 bases, with 14 bases spanning the gap. The CDR3: CASSPGGGIGNTIYF. Here the CDR3 DNA reads TGTGCCAGCAGCCCGGGGGGGGGGATTGGAAACACCATATATTTT.

The sample holds many counts of this clone. The V and J genes are TRBV5-4 and TRBJ2-5, with TRBD2 matching 8 bases. The CDR3 is 14 residues long. With V trimmed by 4 bases and J by 1 base, 3 bases remained unmatched. The germline gives CDR1 SGHNT, CDR2 YYREEE (reference sequence). CDR3 loop: CASSQTSVQETQYF. CDR3 nucleotide sequence: TGTGCCAGCAGCCAGACTAGCGTCCAAGAGACCCAGTACTTC.

In its sample, this clone was seen a few times. The chain combines TRBV27 with TRBJ2-2; no clear D. The CDR3 runs 14 residues. Germline CDR1 and CDR2: MNHEY and SMNVEV (reference sequence). Trimming took off 3 bases at V and 6 bases at J, with 11 bases between the two ends. CDR3: CASSFGQIPGELFF. The CDR3, as DNA: TGTGCCAGCAGTTTCGGGCAGATTCCCGGGGAGCTGTTTTTT.

There are many counts of this clone. This chain connects TRBV27 to TRBJ2-7; unclear D gene. Germline V lookup: CDR1 MNHEY, CDR2 SMNVEV (reference sequence). CDR3 size: 13 residues. The V end lost 3 bases, the J end lost 2 bases, and 8 bases lay between the germline ends. DNA for the CDR3: TGTGCCAGCAGTTTCCAAGGACCCTACGAGCAGTACTTC. It specifies CASSFQGPYEQYF.

The genes are TRBV7-8 and TRBJ1-1, with D perhaps TRBD1 (6 bases). The V and J ends lost 5 bases and 0 bases respectively, with 13 bases between them. Germline V gene sequence: CDR1 SGHVS, CDR2 FQNEAQ. The CDR3 consists of 15 residues. CDR3 bases: TGTGCCAGCAGCGGAACAGGGTTTTTGAACACTGAAGCTTTCTTT. It codes for CASSGTGFLNTEAFF.

For this clone: Since a much larger clone is just one base distant, this may be a read error. The chain has TRBV5-6 and TRBJ2-5; TRBD2 aligns across 7 bases. Germline V gene data show CDR1 as SGHDT and CDR2 as YYEEEE. This CDR3 spans 13 amino acids. CDR3: CASSQWGGETLYF. CDR3 bases: TGTGCCAGCAGCCAATGGGGGGGGGAGACCCTGTACTTC.

This clone is medium-sized. The V and J genes are TRBV20-1 and TRBJ2-3, with 7 positions matching TRBD2. Unmatched junction bases numbered 16, after V lost 0 bases and J lost 7 bases. This CDR3 has 17 amino acids. In germline, CDR1 is DFQATT, CDR2 SNEGSKA (reference sequence). CDR3 loop: CSARDISSGKRAYTQYF. The CDR3 nucleotides read TGCAGTGCTAGAGATATCTCTAGCGGAAAGAGAGCGTATACGCAGTATTTT.

There are many counts of this clone. The chain links TRBV10-3 to TRBJ1-5; a weak D match, TRBD1 (5 bases). There are 12 residues in the CDR3. Trimming pared 2 bases from V and 7 bases from J, leaving 6 bases between. Per the germline V gene, CDR1 is ENHRY and CDR2 is SYGVKD. CDR3 amino acids: CAISEGAQPQHF. As DNA, the CDR3 is TGTGCCATCAGTGAGGGGGCACAGCCCCAGCATTTT.

This clone turned up a few times. The V gene is TRBV6-2 or TRBV6-3, the J gene TRBJ2-1, with D possibly being TRBD2 (6 bases). The CDR3 spans 13 residues. V was clipped by 2 bases and J by 6 bases, with 8 bases between them. CDR1 and CDR2 from the germline V gene are MNHEY and SVGEGT. The CDR3: CASSYGLINEQFF. The CDR3 coding sequence is TGTGCCAGCAGTTACGGACTAATCAATGAGCAGTTCTTC.

This clone has ten or more counts. The chain couples TRBV5-1 to TRBJ1-1, with D perhaps matching TRBD1 (5 bases). This CDR3 contains 15 residues. Germline-derived CDR1 and CDR2 are SGHRS and YFSETQ. V shed 4 bases and J shed 5 bases, with 18 bases lying between them. The CDR3 loop is CASSANAAGTTEAFF. The CDR3 region has the DNA TGCGCCAGCAGCGCAAACGCCGCAGGGACGACTGAAGCTTTCTTT.

This clone is judged medium-sized (0.01 to 0.1%). V is TRBV11-2 and J is TRBJ2-7; 12 bases map to TRBD2. The J segment lost 6 bases and the V segment lost 5 bases, leaving 5 bases of the junction unmatched. The CDR3 has 14 amino acids. Germline V gene sequence: CDR1 SGHAT, CDR2 FQNNGV. CDR3 coding DNA: TGTGCCAGCAGCCTGACTAGCGGGAGCTCCGAGCAGTACTTC. This gives the protein CASSLTSGSSEQYF.

Worth noting for this clone: This sample includes further DNA sequences coding for the same CDR3. V gene TRBV20-1 combines with J gene TRBJ2-7; D is ambiguous. This CDR3 is built from 12 residues. Germline V CDR1 and CDR2: DFQATT, SNEGSKA (reference sequence). CDR3 DNA sequence: TGCAGCGCAAGACTGTACTCCTACGAGCAGTACTTC. Translating gives CSARLYSYEQYF.

J is TRBJ1-2 and V is TRBV6-1, with 7 bases fitting TRBD1. The CDR3 has 15 residues. CDR1 and CDR2 from the germline V gene are MNHNS and SASEGT. J was trimmed by 2 bases and V by 10 bases; bases with no gene match: 13. The CDR3 protein is CATRAQGVWNYGYTF. Written as DNA, the CDR3 is TGTGCCACGAGAGCCCAGGGGGTTTGGAACTATGGCTACACCTTC.

This clone was observed many times. CDR3 sequence reads: CAWSPGTVVTGELFF. The CDR3 DNA reads TGTGCCTGGAGCCCAGGGACAGTCGTTACCGGGGAGCTGTTTTTT. V usage is TRBV30 and J usage is TRBJ2-2; 7 bases are shared with TRBD1. Germline lookup yields CDR1 GTSNPN and CDR2 SVGIG (reference sequence). The CDR3 covers 15 residues. The V gene end was trimmed by 3 bases and the J gene end by 5 bases; junction bases not matched to a gene: 9.

The chain combines TRBV7-2 with TRBJ1-6; 7 positions match TRBD1. This CDR3 spans 15 amino acids. Losses at the gene ends were 5 bases for V and 7 bases for J; bases not matched to a gene: 8. Germline CDR1 SGHTA, CDR2 FQGNSA. The CDR3 region is CASSGRDRKNSPLHF. CDR3 sequence (DNA): TGTGCCAGCAGCGGCCGGGACAGAAAGAATTCACCCCTCCACTTT. The full variable domain, rest sourced from reference TRBV7-2 and TRBJ1-6, is GAGVSQSPSNKVTEKGKDVELRCDPISGHTALYWYRQSLGQGLEFLIYFQGNSAPDKSGLPSDRFSAERTGGSVSTLTIQRTQQEDSAVYLCASSGRDRKNSPLHFGNGTRLTVT.